The source of this T cell receptor beta chain is a study of CD8 T cells in ankylosing spondylitis. Study-level points and caveats: Seemingly characteristic of ankylosing spondylitis blood was a TCR beta motif consisting of several highly homologous variants. Previous work reported some of these motif variants in the synovial fluid and blood of reactive arthritis. Reportedly, significant enrichment of disease-linked clones occurred in matched ankylosing spondylitis synovial fluid. In peripheral blood, disease-linked CD8+ clones occurred at relatively low frequencies.

The CDR3 runs 16 residues. V gave up 3 bases and J gave up 0 bases, with 9 bases separating them. This clonotype has more than one count but fewer than ten. Its specificity is not known. It was by quantitative 5'-RACE with molecular barcodes that TCR beta libraries were made. In TCRdb, the 5' RACE reads were re-called with MiXCR into one record per CDR3 protein. This table has about 390,000 distinct CDR3 sequences, 20% to 25% appearing once. The sequence derives from a male donor with ankylosing spondylitis. This sequence joins TRBV12-3 or TRBV12-4 and TRBJ1-6, with unresolved D. The sequencing sample was made of blood, either unsorted or a sorted T cell fraction (not recorded which). The CDR3 DNA reads as TGTGCCAGCAGTTTCGAAGGAAGCTCCTATAATTCACCCCTCCACTTT. It encodes CASSFEGSSYNSPLHF.